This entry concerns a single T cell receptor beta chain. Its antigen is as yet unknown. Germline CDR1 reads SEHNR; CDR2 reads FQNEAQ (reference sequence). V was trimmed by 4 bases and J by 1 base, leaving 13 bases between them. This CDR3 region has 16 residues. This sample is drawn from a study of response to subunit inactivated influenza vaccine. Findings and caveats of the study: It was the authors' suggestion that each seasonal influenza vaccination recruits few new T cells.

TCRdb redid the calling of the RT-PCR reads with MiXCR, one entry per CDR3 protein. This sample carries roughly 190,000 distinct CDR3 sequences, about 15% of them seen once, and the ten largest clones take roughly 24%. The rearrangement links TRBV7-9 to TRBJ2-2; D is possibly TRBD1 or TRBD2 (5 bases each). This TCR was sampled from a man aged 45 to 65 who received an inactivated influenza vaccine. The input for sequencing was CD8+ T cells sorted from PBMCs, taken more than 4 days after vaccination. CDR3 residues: CASSYAGTENTGELFF. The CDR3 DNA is TGTGCCAGCAGCTACGCCGGGACGGAGAACACCGGGGAGCTGTTTTTT.